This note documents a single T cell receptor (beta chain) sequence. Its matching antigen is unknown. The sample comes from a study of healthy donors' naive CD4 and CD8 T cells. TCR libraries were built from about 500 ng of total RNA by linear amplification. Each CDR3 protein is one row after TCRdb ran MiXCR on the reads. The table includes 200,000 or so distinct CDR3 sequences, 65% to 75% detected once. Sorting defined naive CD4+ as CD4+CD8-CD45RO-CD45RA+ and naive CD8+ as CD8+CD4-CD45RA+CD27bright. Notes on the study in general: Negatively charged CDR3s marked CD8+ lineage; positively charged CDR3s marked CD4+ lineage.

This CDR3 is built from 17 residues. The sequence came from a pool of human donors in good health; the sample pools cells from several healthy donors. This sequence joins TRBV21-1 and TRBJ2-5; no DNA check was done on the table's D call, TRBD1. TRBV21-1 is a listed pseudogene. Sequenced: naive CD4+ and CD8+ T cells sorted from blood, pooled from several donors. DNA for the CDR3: TGTGCCAGCAGCCCCACCTTCAGGGGGCTCCTTCAAGAGACCCAGTACTTC. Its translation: CASSPTFRGLLQETQYF.